This T cell receptor (beta chain) was identified during a study of T-cell memory formation after mild COVID-19. This clonotype was found a few times. Antigen specificity is unknown. Germline CDR1 SGHTA, CDR2 FQGNSA. The CDR3 contains 15 residues. Trimming stripped 2 bases from V and 2 bases from J, with 12 bases between. Overall study results and limits: Most CD4+ clones that shrank were in CM and EM, while CD8+ ones turned up in EMRA.

Amplification by 5'RACE using constant-segment primers produced TCR alpha and TCR beta cDNA libraries that carried sample barcodes and UMIs. TCRdb re-called the 5' RACE reads through MiXCR, storing one row per CDR3 protein. The sample yields hundreds of thousands of distinct CDR3 sequences, 15% to 20% seen once. The chain has TRBV7-2 and TRBJ2-5; a possible D gene is TRBD2 (6 bases). Sample: PBMCs or a T cell subset sorted from them (not recorded which). The clonotype originates from a man aged 18-30 years who had mild COVID-19 (a few samples of this study predate the infection). Cell type and time point are not known. As DNA, the CDR3 is TGTGCCAGCAGCTTATCGTTGGGGGGACAAGAGACCCAGTACTTC. This codes for CASSLSLGGQETQYF.